This T cell receptor (beta chain) was sequenced in a study of cytomegalovirus exposure and HLA in healthy donors. In the study overall: Among roughly 180 million T cells, an earlier analysis found 117 million unique TCR beta sequences.

The PCR was carried out with 60 Vbeta primers and 13 Jbeta primers. Assay: immunoSEQ multiplex PCR; the TCRdb copy retains only in-frame clones and omits some. The sample features about 130,000 clones, with 1.5% to 2% in its top ten. The donors comprised healthy bone marrow donors. The receptor was isolated from a woman aged 40 to 50 in good health and CMV-seropositive. The sequencing input was PBMCs.

The CDR3 is CASSGTDSAGGYTF. The CDR3 DNA sequence: TGTGCCAGCAGCGGCACTGACAGCGCTGGCGGCTACACCTTC. The chain employs TRBV5-6 and TRBJ1-2, with a tentative D call TRBD1 (5 bases). CDR1 SGHDT and CDR2 YYEEEE come from the germline V gene. The V end was cut by 4 bases, the J end by 8 bases, with 18 bases between. The CDR3 is made up of 14 amino acids.